Shown below are 19 T cell receptor beta chains from a single sample sequenced in a study of radiation and T cells in renal cell carcinoma. The assay was immunoSEQ multiplex PCR, and TCRdb's table has in-frame clones only and misses some. Of tens of thousands of clones in the sample, around 80% were seen once. Time point denoted: blood 2 weeks post-SBRT. Indicated treatment: 15 Gy SBRT to primary tumor, nephrectomy 4 weeks later. The source was blood, collected from a patient whose treatment included radiotherapy and nephrectomy. These receptors all stem from a man aged 55 to 70 with renal cell carcinoma.

The chain combines TRBV7-3 with TRBJ2-2, with 10 bases lining up with TRBD2. The length of the CDR3 is 17 residues. Germline CDR1 and CDR2: SGHTA and FQGTGA. After removal of 4 bases from V and 1 base from J, the junction contained 6 bases not matched to a gene. The CDR3 reads CASSSLAGAGNTGELFF. The CDR3 DNA follows: TGTGCCAGCAGCTCCCTAGCGGGAGCGGGGAACACCGGGGAGCTGTTTTTT.

The V call is TRBV7-9, the J call TRBJ1-2, with 7 bases matching TRBD1. The CDR3 length is 14 residues. V shed 5 bases, J shed 7 bases, and the junction held 10 bases outside the gene matches. The germline CDR1 and CDR2 sequences are SEHNR and FQNEAQ (reference sequence). The CDR3 DNA sequence: TGTGCCAGCAGCATGCAAGAGGGGGCTGGTGGCTACACCTTC. It yields the protein CASSMQEGAGGYTF.

This sequence joins TRBV5-4 and TRBJ2-1; 8 bases are shared with TRBD1. V was clipped by 4 bases and J by 9 bases; unmatched bases: 12. CDR1 and CDR2 (germline): SGHNT, YYREEE (reference sequence). This CDR3 is 15 amino acids long. CDR3 bases: TGTGCCAGCAGCCCCGCCGGGACAGGCCCTAGTGAGCAGTTCTTC. It yields the protein CASSPAGTGPSEQFF.

The genes are TRBV18 and TRBJ2-7; TRBD2 matches at 7 bases. The CDR3 runs to 12 residues. In germline, CDR1 is KGHSH, CDR2 LQKENI. V lost 3 bases, J lost 5 bases, and 1 base stayed unmatched. The CDR3 sequence: CASSPGGNEQYF. The DNA of the CDR3 is TGTGCCAGCTCACCGGGGGGGAACGAGCAGTACTTC.

This clone was seen many times. V usage is TRBV6-1 and J usage is TRBJ1-2, with 7 positions matching TRBD1. CDR1 and CDR2 from the germline V gene are MNHNS and SASEGT. V lost 2 bases to trimming and J lost 1 base; unmatched junction nucleotides: 4. The CDR3 is made up of 15 amino acids. The CDR3 coding sequence is TGTGCCAGCAGTGAACAGGGGGGACTTAACTATGGCTACACCTTC. It specifies CASSEQGGLNYGYTF.

The chain couples TRBV19 to TRBJ2-2; the match to TRBD1 covers 9 bases. With V trimmed by 4 bases and J by 5 bases, 11 bases remained unmatched. The CDR3 sequence is 17 residues long. Per the germline V gene, CDR1 is LNHDA and CDR2 is SQIVND (reference sequence). The CDR3 DNA sequence: TGTGCCAGTAGTACCTCCCCGGACAGGGGAGGTACCGGGGAGCTGTTTTTT. Its protein product is CASSTSPDRGGTGELFF.

The genes are TRBV29-1 and TRBJ2-5, with 7 bases fitting TRBD1. CDR3 length: 14 residues. Trimming at V came to 4 bases and at J to 5 bases, leaving 10 bases not matched to a gene. Germline-derived CDR1 and CDR2 are SQVTM and ANQGSEA. The CDR3 nucleotides are TGCAGCGTTGTAAGGGGACAGTCAGGGGAGACCCAGTACTTC. Encoded protein: CSVVRGQSGETQYF.

The chain has TRBV13 and TRBJ2-7, with 11 bases fitting TRBD1. The V segment lost 6 bases and the J segment 3 bases; nucleotides outside the gene matches: 7. This CDR3 is 15 amino acids long. Germline CDR1 is PRHDT and CDR2 is FYEKMQ (reference sequence). CDR3: CASSFGQGAIYEQYF. CDR3 DNA: TGTGCCAGCAGTTTCGGACAGGGGGCTATCTACGAGCAGTACTTC.

The chain couples TRBV21-1 to TRBJ2-1; the D call of TRBD2 is as the table states it, not checked on the DNA. TRBV21-1 is deemed a pseudogene. CDR3 size: 16 residues. Here the CDR3 reads CASGGWPPSSYNEQFF. The CDR3, as DNA: TGTGCCAGCGGCGGGTGGCCGCCGAGCTCCTACAATGAGCAGTTCTTC.

The CDR3 sequence: CASSRGYEQYF. The DNA of the CDR3 is TGCGCCAGCAGCCGCGGATACGAGCAGTACTTC. The J gene is TRBJ2-7, the V gene TRBV4-3; D is ambiguous. The ends were cut back, 4 bases at V and 4 bases at J, with 5 bases in the middle. The length of the CDR3 is 11 residues. Germline loops: CDR1 LGHNA, CDR2 YSLEER.

The genes are TRBV18 and TRBJ2-2; no clear D. There are 15 residues in the CDR3. The germline V gene encodes CDR1 KGHSH and CDR2 LQKENI. V was shortened by 1 base and J by 0 bases, with 6 bases between the two germline ends. Here the CDR3 DNA reads TGTGCCAGCTCACCACAACAAGCGAACACCGGGGAGCTGTTTTTT. It codes for CASSPQQANTGELFF.

As concerns this clone: This CDR3 is also generated by other DNA sequences in the sample. The chain has TRBV9 and TRBJ1-1; D is perhaps TRBD1 (6 bases). Germline V lookup: CDR1 SGDLS, CDR2 YYNGEE. The CDR3 loop spans 13 amino acids. Trimming pared 0 bases from V and 3 bases from J, leaving 6 bases between. CDR3 DNA: TGTGCCAGCAGCGTAGCAGGGGACACTGAAGCTTTCTTT. Translating it yields CASSVAGDTEAFF.

The chain joins TRBV11-2 to TRBJ2-5; D not certain. Germline V gene lookup returns CDR1 SGHAT and CDR2 FQNNGV. The V end lost 0 bases, the J end lost 5 bases, and 4 bases lay between the germline ends. This CDR3 has 12 residues. CDR3 loop: CASSLEGETQYF. CDR3 bases: TGTGCCAGCAGCTTAGAGGGTGAGACCCAGTACTTC.

CDR3: CASTSGDRPTDGYTF. The CDR3 DNA is TGTGCCAGTACCTCCGGGGACAGGCCGACGGATGGCTACACCTTC. V is TRBV19 and J is TRBJ1-2, with 8 bases that match TRBD1. Germline assignment: CDR1 LNHDA and CDR2 SQIVND (reference sequence). The junction had 13 bases not matched to a gene; V was cut back by 7 bases and J by 6 bases. The CDR3 consists of 15 residues.

The V and J genes are TRBV2 and TRBJ2-7; D gene unclear. The CDR3 has 13 residues. The germline CDR1 and CDR2 sequences are SNHLY and FYNNEI. With 3 bases removed from V and 1 base from J, the gap between germline ends came to 7 bases. As DNA, the CDR3 is TGTGCCAGCAGTGATTGGGGATCCTACGAGCAGTACGTC. This encodes CASSDWGSYEQYV.

This rearrangement joins TRBV9 to TRBJ1-1; 7 bases are shared with TRBD1. The V gene's germline CDR1 is SGDLS and CDR2 YYNGEE. The J segment lost 0 bases and the V segment lost 3 bases, leaving 5 bases of the junction unmatched. The CDR3 length is 15 residues. This chain's CDR3 is CASSARDRMNTEAFF. In DNA, the CDR3 is TGTGCCAGCAGCGCCCGGGACAGAATGAACACTGAAGCTTTCTTT.

The V call is TRBV14, the J call TRBJ2-7; 9 bases are shared with TRBD1. V was pared by 4 bases and J by 4 bases, with 14 bases of the junction left unmatched. This CDR3 comprises 17 residues. Germline CDR1 and CDR2: SGHDN and FVKESK. The CDR3 sequence is CASSPLGGTGNYYEQYF. The CDR3 nucleotides are TGTGCCAGCAGCCCTTTAGGGGGGACAGGGAATTATTACGAGCAGTACTTC.

The chain employs TRBV5-1 and TRBJ2-7; the match to TRBD2 covers 13 bases. V lost 3 bases to trimming and J lost 4 bases; unmatched junction nucleotides: 4. The CDR3 runs to 15 residues. Germline CDR1 reads SGHRS; CDR2 reads YFSETQ. CDR3 region: CASSSGLAGLYEQYF. CDR3 nucleotide sequence: TGCGCCAGCAGCTCGGGACTAGCGGGACTTTACGAGCAGTACTTC.

The J gene is TRBJ2-3, the V gene TRBV7-9; D not resolved. The V gene lost 2 bases and the J gene lost 6 bases, with 6 bases spanning the gap. CDR1 and CDR2 (germline): SEHNR, FQNEAQ (reference sequence). The CDR3 loop spans 12 amino acids. This CDR3 reads CASSLLGDTQYF. The CDR3 DNA follows: TGTGCCAGCAGCTTACTAGGTGATACGCAGTATTTT.